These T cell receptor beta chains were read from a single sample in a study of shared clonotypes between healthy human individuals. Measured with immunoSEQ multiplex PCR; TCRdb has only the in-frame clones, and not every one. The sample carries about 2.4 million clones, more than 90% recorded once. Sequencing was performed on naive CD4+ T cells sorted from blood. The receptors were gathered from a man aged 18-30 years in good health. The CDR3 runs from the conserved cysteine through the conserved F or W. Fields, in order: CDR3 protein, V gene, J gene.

CDR3: CASSEDWNTEAFF
V: TRBV5-4
J: TRBJ1-1

CDR3: CASSERGNQPQHF
V: TRBV4-1
J: TRBJ1-5

CDR3: CASSSRTQGYTF
V: TRBV7-9
J: TRBJ1-2

CDR3: CASSLATAGYGYTF
V: TRBV5-6
J: TRBJ1-2

CDR3: CASSISQGGEAFF
V: TRBV7-9
J: TRBJ1-1

CDR3: CASSPLNSPLHF
V: TRBV19
J: TRBJ1-6

CDR3: CASQKTSVTYEQYF
V: TRBV27
J: TRBJ2-7

CDR3: CASSWDLREQYF
V: TRBV28
J: TRBJ2-7

CDR3: CASSSLQGGGTEAFF
V: TRBV27
J: TRBJ1-1

CDR3: CASTLDRENEQYF
V: TRBV2
J: TRBJ2-7

CDR3: CASSFREQYEQYF
V: TRBV28
J: TRBJ2-7

CDR3: CASSLGRDGNIQYF
V: TRBV5-6
J: TRBJ2-4

CDR3: CASSVDWVGRTGYGYTF
V: TRBV9
J: TRBJ1-2

CDR3: CASSQGGGGQETQYF
V: TRBV4-3
J: TRBJ2-5

CDR3: CASSINPQYEQYF
V: TRBV19
J: TRBJ2-7

CDR3: CASSVRAAAPNTEAFF
V: TRBV19
J: TRBJ1-1

CDR3: CASSARTSVETQYF
V: TRBV9
J: TRBJ2-5

CDR3: CASSEHDISYEQYF
V: TRBV2
J: NA

CDR3: CASQAQGAEEKLFF
V: TRBV5-1
J: TRBJ1-4

CDR3: CASRPGQQQPQHF
V: TRBV6-5
J: TRBJ1-5

CDR3: CASSLEGGTEAFF
V: TRBV5-1
J: TRBJ1-1

CDR3: CASSFTSELNTEAFF
V: TRBV6-1
J: TRBJ1-1

CDR3: CASSQNLAGRETQYF
V: TRBV4-3
J: TRBJ2-5

CDR3: CSAYPNEKLFF
V: TRBV20-1
J: TRBJ1-4